The entry below describes one T cell receptor (beta chain). Its recognized antigen is unknown. The input lacks base qualities; no much larger clone sits a single base away. The CDR3 regions of human TCRbeta chains were analyzed by immunosequencing. The study's processing was this. Repertoire TCRs were checked for matches against a reference library of SARS-CoV-2-specific TCRs that had been generated using the MIRA antigen-specificity platform. Breadth was defined as the fraction of unique TCRs that were SARS-CoV-2-associated, and depth was defined as the fraction of total T cells that were SARS-CoV-2-associated. Using the MIRA data, each spike-specific TCR was mapped to the spike region that the TCR reacts to and placed in a CD4 or CD8 class. Log10-transformed breadth and depth values were compared by one-way ANOVA with Sidak's multiple comparisons tests. Entries here come from immuneACCESS through TCRdb and include only in-frame sequences with V and J called. Some clones fail to appear in such tables; in the studies checked, an unresolved V gene covers under half of the shortfall, and the cause of the remainder is unknown. V and J calls and clone size come straight from that table; D and trimming were deduced from the DNA. Across this sample there are 80,000 to 100,000 clones, with roughly 91% seen only once. The top ten hold 7.5% of the sample.

The record originates from a study of T cell responses to AZD1222 COVID-19 vaccine listed by TCRdb under 2021. Some background on the complete study: AZD1222 recipients with second doses at about 4 weeks or about 12 weeks were pooled, because spike-specific TCR depth and breadth did not differ between schedules. A total of approximately 250 trial participants underwent TCR sequencing, of whom nearly 210 had received two doses of AZD1222 and approximately 25 had received two doses of the MenACWY control vaccine. Trial participants were enrolled by age into 18-55, 56-69 and 70-plus year subgroups, with roughly 160, 29 and 62 TCR-sequenced participants respectively.

Study-level results and caveats: The vaccine-associated CD4 TCRs covered the entire spike protein, and the dominant responses fell in regions 160-218 and 743-854. Most participants were white British and females outnumbered males, and the authors suggested that clonal diversity may have been underestimated. Because no samples from the day 14 peak response were available, repertoires could be characterized only after the peak T cell response. Conclusions about previously exposed vaccinees are limited, since just a handful of AZD1222 recipients were seropositive for SARS-CoV-2 at baseline. Epitopes outside the regions mutated in the B.1.351 and B.1.1.7 variants were reportedly recognized by nearly half of the unique spike-specific TCRs. In the small 56-69-year group, the increase in depth fell short of significance, most likely because of low power. After two AZD1222 doses, spike-specific TCR breadth and depth were significantly higher than at day 0 and than in MenACWY recipients.

The CDR3 sequence holds 13 residues, the cysteine and phenylalanine included. Just the 39-base CDR3 DNA is kept, in frame starting at base 1. CDR1 is given as SGDLS and CDR2 as YYNGEE, both from the germline V gene. V gives up 3 bases and J gives up 2 bases, and the segment between their germline ends measures 8 bases. This specimen's time point label, interpreted: baseline before first vaccination. The vaccinee samples were drawn from two UK trials, COV001 and COV002, one of which was a single-blind randomized controlled phase 2/3 trial testing AZD1222 (ChAdOx1 nCoV-19) in healthy adults. For TCRbeta chain sequencing, PBMC samples were collected from trial participants at day 0 and at day 28 after the second dose.

The V gene is TRBV9 and the J gene is TRBJ2-5; the D region is possibly TRBD1 or TRBD2, each matching across 5 bases. The receptor's source is an adult in good health. Specimen: peripheral blood, collected on day 0 of AZD1222 vaccination. The CDR3 sequence is CASSGGSQETQYF. The DNA sequence reads TGTGCCAGCAGCGGGGGGTCTCAAGAGACCCAGTACTTC.